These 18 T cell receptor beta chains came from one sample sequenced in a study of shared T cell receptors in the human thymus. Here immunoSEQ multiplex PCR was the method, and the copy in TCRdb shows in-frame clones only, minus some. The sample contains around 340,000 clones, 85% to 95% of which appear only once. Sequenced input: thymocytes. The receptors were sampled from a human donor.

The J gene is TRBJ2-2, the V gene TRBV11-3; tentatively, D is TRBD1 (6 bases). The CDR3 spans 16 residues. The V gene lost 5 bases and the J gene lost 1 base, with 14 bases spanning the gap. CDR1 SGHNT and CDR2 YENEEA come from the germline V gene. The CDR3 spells CASSPPTGLNTGELFF. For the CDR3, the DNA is TGTGCCAGCAGCCCCCCCACAGGGCTGAACACCGGGGAGCTGTTTTTT.

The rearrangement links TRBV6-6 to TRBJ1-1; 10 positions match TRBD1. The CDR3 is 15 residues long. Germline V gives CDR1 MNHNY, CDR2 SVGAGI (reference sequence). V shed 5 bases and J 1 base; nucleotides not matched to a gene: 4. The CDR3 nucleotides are TGTGCCAGCAGTGCCCGGGACAGGGGGAACACTGAAGCTTTCTTT. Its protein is CASSARDRGNTEAFF.

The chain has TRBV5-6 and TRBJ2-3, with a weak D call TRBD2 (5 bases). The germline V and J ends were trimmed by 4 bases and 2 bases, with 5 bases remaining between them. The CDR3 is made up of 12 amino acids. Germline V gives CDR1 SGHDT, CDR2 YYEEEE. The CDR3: CASSRDTDTQYF. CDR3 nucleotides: TGTGCCAGCAGCCGGGACACAGATACGCAGTATTTT.

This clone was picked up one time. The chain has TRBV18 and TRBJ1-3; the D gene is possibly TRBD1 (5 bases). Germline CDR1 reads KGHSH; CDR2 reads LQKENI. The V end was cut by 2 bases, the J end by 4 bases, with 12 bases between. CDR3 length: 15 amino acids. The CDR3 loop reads CASSPATGGGNTIYF. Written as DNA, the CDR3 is TGTGCCAGCTCACCAGCGACGGGGGGAGGAAACACCATATATTTT.

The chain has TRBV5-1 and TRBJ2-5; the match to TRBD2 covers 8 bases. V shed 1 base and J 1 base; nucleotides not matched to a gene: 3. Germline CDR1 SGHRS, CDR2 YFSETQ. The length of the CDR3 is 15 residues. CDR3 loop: CASSLWREAQETQYF. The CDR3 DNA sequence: TGCGCCAGCAGCTTGTGGCGGGAGGCCCAAGAGACCCAGTACTTC.

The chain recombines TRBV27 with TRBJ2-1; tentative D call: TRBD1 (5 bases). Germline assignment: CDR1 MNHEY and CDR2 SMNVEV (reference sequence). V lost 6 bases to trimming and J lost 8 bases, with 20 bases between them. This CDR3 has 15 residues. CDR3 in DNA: TGTGCCAGCAGCCTACAGGTGGGCCGTTTGGATGAGCAGTTCTTC. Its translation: CASSLQVGRLDEQFF.

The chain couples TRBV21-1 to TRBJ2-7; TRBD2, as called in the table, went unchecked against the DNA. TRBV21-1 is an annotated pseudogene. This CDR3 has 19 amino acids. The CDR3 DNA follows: TGTGCCAGCAGCAAACAGGCAGGGGCTAGCGGGAGGGTACACTACGAGCAGTACTTC. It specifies CASSKQAGASGRVHYEQYF.

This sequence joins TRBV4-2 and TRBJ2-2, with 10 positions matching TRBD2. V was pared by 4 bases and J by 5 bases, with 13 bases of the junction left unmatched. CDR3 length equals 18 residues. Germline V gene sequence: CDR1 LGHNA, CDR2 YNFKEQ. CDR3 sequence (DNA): TGTGCCAGCAGCCGCCTCGGAGCGGGAGGGCCTCGGACCGGGGAGCTGTTTTTT. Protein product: CASSRLGAGGPRTGELFF.

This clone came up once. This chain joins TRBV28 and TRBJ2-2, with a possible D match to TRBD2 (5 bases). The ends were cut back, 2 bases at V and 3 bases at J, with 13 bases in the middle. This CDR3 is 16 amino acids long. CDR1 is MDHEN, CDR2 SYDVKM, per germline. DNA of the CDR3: TGTGCCAGCAGTTTACCGGACTCTCAATACACCGGGGAGCTGTTTTTT. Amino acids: CASSLPDSQYTGELFF.

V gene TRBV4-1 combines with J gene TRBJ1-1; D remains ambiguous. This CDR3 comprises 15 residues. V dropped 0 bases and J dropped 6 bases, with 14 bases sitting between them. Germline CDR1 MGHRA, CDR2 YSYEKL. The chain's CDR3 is CASSQEFREPPEAFF. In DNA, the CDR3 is TGCGCCAGCAGCCAAGAATTTAGGGAACCCCCTGAAGCTTTCTTT.

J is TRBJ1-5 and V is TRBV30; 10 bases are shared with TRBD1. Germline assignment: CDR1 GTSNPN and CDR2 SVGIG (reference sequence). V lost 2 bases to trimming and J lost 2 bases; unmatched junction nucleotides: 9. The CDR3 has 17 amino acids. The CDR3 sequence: CAWSTRQGASRNQPQHF. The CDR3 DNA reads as TGTGCCTGGAGTACGCGACAGGGGGCATCGCGCAATCAGCCCCAGCATTTT.

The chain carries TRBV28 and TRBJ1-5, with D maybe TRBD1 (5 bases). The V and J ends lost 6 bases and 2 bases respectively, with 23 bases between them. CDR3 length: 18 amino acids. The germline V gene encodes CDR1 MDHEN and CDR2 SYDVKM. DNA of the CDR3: TGTGCCAGCAGAGAGACCTTACTTCCGGGGCGGCGCAATCAGCCCCAGCATTTT. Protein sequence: CASRETLLPGRRNQPQHF.

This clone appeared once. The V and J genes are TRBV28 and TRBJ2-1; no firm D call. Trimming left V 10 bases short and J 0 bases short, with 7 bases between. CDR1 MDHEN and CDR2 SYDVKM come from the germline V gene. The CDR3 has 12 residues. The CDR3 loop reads CATQFSYNEQFF. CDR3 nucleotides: TGTGCCACCCAATTCTCCTACAATGAGCAGTTCTTC.

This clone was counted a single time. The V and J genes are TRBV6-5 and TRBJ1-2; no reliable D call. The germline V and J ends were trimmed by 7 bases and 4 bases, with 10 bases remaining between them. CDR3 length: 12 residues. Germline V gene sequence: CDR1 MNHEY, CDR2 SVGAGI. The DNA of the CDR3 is TGTGCCAGCAAGTCGGGTGGCTATGGCTACACCTTC. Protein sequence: CASKSGGYGYTF.

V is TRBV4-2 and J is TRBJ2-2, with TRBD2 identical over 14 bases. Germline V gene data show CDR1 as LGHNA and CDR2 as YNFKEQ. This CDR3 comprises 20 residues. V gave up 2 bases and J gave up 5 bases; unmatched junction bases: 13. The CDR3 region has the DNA TGTGCCAGCAGCCAAAGACCGGGACTAGCGGGAGAGAGTAATACCGGGGAGCTGTTTTTT. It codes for CASSQRPGLAGESNTGELFF.

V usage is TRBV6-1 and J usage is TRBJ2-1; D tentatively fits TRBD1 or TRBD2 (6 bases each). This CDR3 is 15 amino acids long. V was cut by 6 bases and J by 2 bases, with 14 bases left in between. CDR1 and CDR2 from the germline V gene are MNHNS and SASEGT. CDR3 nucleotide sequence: TGTGCCAGCAGGGGCGGAGGGGGTACCTACAATGAGCAGTTCTTC. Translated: CASRGGGGTYNEQFF.

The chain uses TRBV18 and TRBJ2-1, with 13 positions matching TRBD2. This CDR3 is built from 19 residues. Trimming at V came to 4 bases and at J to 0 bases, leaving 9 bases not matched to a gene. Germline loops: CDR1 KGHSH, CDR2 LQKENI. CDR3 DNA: TGTGCCAGCTCACGAGGACTAGCGGGAGCTCTCCGCTCCTACAATGAGCAGTTCTTC. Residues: CASSRGLAGALRSYNEQFF.

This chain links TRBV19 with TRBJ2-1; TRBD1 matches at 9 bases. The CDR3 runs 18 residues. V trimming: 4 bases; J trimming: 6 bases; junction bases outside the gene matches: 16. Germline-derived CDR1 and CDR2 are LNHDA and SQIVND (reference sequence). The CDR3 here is CASSKAGTGTRGVNEQFF. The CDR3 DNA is TGTGCCAGTAGTAAAGCCGGGACAGGGACTCGAGGAGTCAATGAGCAGTTCTTC.